The T cell receptor beta chain under discussion was sequenced for a study of cytomegalovirus exposure and HLA in healthy donors. About this clone itself: Its antigen is unknown.

13 Jbeta primers and 60 Vbeta primers were used for the PCR. Measured with immunoSEQ multiplex PCR; TCRdb has only the in-frame clones, and not every one. The data hold roughly 120,000 clones, with about four fifths observed a single time. Whole-study findings and limits: Differences between HLA loci emerged in a later analysis of TCR association rates, with DRB1 most and HLA-C fewest.

V lost 2 bases and J lost 4, with 9 bases in between. The CDR3 consists of 13 residues. Germline-derived CDR1 and CDR2 are KGHSH and LQKENI. Sequenced input: PBMCs. This TCR was recovered from a female donor in good health and CMV-seropositive. The V gene is TRBV18, the J gene TRBJ2-7; perhaps TRBD2 as D (6 bases). The CDR3 nucleotides are TGTGCCAGCTCACCAGCGGGGAAATACGAGCAGTACTTC. It is translated as CASSPAGKYEQYF.